This T cell receptor beta chain was documented in a study of T cell repertoires in cytomegalovirus infection. In TCRdb, the reads were re-called with MiXCR into one record per CDR3 protein. The sample carries some 300,000 distinct CDR3 sequences, 17% recorded once. In this sample, this clonotype turned up many times. The germline CDR1 and CDR2 sequences are SGHTA and FQGNSA. V gave up 2 bases and J gave up 3 bases, with 13 bases separating them. The CDR3 has 15 amino acids. V gene TRBV7-2 combines with J gene TRBJ2-5, with D unresolved. The sequencing sample was made of PBMCs. The sequence derives from a human donor in good health (CMV status not recorded). Some clones in this sample may be carry-over from other donors' samples. The chain's CDR3 is CASSLPLLFKETQYF. CDR3 nucleotide sequence: TGTGCCAGCAGCTTACCACTTCTCTTCAAAGAGACCCAGTACTTC.